This T cell receptor beta chain emerged from a study of blood T cell repertoires in COVID-19. Study-wide context: Collection of acute and convalescent COVID-19 samples took place in the United States, Italy and Spain. PBMCs, B-cell-depleted T cells, or T cells were the source of the cDNA or gDNA that made up the material.

All enrollees were roughly 18 to 90 years old and from roughly 22 US areas. Assignments of participants to cohorts depended upon their own reported clinical history. Assay: immunoSEQ multiplex PCR; the TCRdb copy retains only in-frame clones and omits some. The profile shows under 300,000 clones, about four fifths of them singletons. The CDR3 totals 14 residues. In germline, CDR1 is SGHDN, CDR2 FVKESK. Trimming left V 4 bases short and J 0 bases short, with 7 bases between. The chain joins TRBV14 to TRBJ1-3; D is undetermined. The clonotype originates from a man aged 50 or older who had recovered from COVID-19. The material sequenced was PBMCs or T cells enriched from blood (not recorded which). The CDR3, as DNA: TGTGCCAGCAGCCTCGGTAACTCTGGAAACACCATATATTTT. Translated: CASSLGNSGNTIYF.